The 4 T cell receptor beta chains in this list originate from one sample, sequenced in a study of T cells in Graves' hyperthyroidism and ophthalmopathy. RNA transcripts yielded amplified TCR beta CDR3 regions. During a first-round RT-PCR of the TCR CDR3, the HTBI primer set was used. TCRdb processed the multiplex PCR reads anew with MiXCR; each CDR3 protein has one entry. The sample gives about 590,000 distinct CDR3 sequences, 15% to 17% of which show up once; around 7.5% is in the top ten. The source material was blood. The origin of the receptors is a woman aged 30 to 39 with Graves' hyperthyroidism.

The table lists this clonotype with a few counts. The chain is built from TRBV7-6 and TRBJ2-7; TRBD2 matches at 7 bases. Trimming at V came to 6 bases and at J to 5 bases, leaving 10 bases not matched to a gene. CDR3 length equals 14 residues. Germline-derived CDR1 and CDR2 are SGHVS and FNYEAQ. CDR3 in amino acids: CASSAVRGSNEQYF. In nucleotides, the CDR3 is TGTGCCAGCAGTGCTGTGCGCGGGAGCAACGAGCAGTACTTC. The entire variable domain, with the rest obtained from reference TRBV7-6 and TRBJ2-7, is as follows: GAGVSQSPRYKVTKRGQDVALRCDPISGHVSLYWYRQALGQGPEFLTYFNYEAQQDKSGLPNDRFSAERPEGSISTLTIQRTEQRDSAMYRCASSAVRGSNEQYFGPGTRLTVT.

In its sample, this clonotype was seen a few times. The gene calls are TRBV12-3 or TRBV12-4 and TRBJ2-7; TRBD2 agrees at 7 bases. V gave up 8 bases and J gave up 2 bases; unmatched junction bases: 15. CDR3 length: 16 amino acids. The CDR3: CASGSLRTRRAYEQYF. The DNA for the CDR3 is TGTGCCAGCGGTTCCCTCCGGACTAGACGAGCCTACGAGCAGTACTTC.

Only a few counts were recorded for this clonotype. This chain uses TRBV20-1 with TRBJ2-3, with 9 bases lining up with TRBD1. There are 18 residues in the CDR3. Per germline, CDR1 DFQATT and CDR2 SNEGSKA (reference sequence). The V segment lost 5 bases and the J segment 2 bases; nucleotides outside the gene matches: 17. CDR3 residues: CSAATGGSLRGHTDTQYF. DNA for the CDR3: TGCAGTGCTGCTACAGGGGGCAGCCTGCGGGGCCACACAGATACGCAGTATTTT.

A remark on this clonotype: A much larger clone lies one base from this, so it may be a read error. The chain couples TRBV20-1 to TRBJ2-7; TRBD1 is a possible D gene (6 bases). There are 12 residues in the CDR3. From germline, CDR1 is DFQATT and CDR2 SNEGSKA (reference sequence). Between the trimmed V and J ends, which lost 5 bases and 6 bases, there was a span of 14 bases. DNA for the CDR3: TGCAGTGCTTCCAGGGGACCCTCCGAGCAGTACTTC. Amino acid sequence: CSASRGPSEQYF.